What follows are 5 T cell receptor beta chains derived from one specimen sequenced in a study of CD8+CD57+ T cells in acquired aplastic anemia. Genomic DNA constituted the template upon which TCR beta VDJ and CDR3 profiling was performed. TCRdb re-derived calls from the reads in MiXCR, one entry per CDR3 protein. The data show about 220,000 distinct CDR3 sequences, 30% to 35% seen once. Sequencing was performed on sorted CD4+, CD8+, or CD8+CD57+ T cells (not recorded which) from PBMCs. The source of these receptors is a human donor in good health, serving as a control.

This clonotype was recorded many times. The J gene is TRBJ2-7, the V gene TRBV25-1; TRBD1 is a possible D gene (6 bases). Trimming took 1 base from V and 3 from J, leaving 13 bases between them. The CDR3 runs 15 residues. In germline, CDR1 is MGHDK, CDR2 SYGVNS. CDR3 in amino acids: CASSELGTKDYEQYF. CDR3 sequence (DNA): TGTGCCAGCAGTGAATTGGGGACAAAAGACTACGAGCAGTACTTC.

Ten or more counts support this clonotype. This rearrangement joins TRBV20-1 to TRBJ2-7; D gene unclear. The CDR3 is made up of 12 amino acids. V was pared by 3 bases and J by 0 bases, with 6 bases between. Germline V gene lookup returns CDR1 DFQATT and CDR2 SNEGSKA (reference sequence). For the CDR3, the DNA is TGCAGTGCTAGTTTGACCTCCTACGAGCAGTACTTC. Translation: CSASLTSYEQYF.

Many counts were recorded for this clonotype. The genes are TRBV19 and TRBJ1-6; 8 bases fit TRBD1. The CDR3 has 18 amino acids. V shed 3 bases, J shed 7 bases, and the junction held 14 bases outside the gene matches. The germline gives CDR1 LNHDA, CDR2 SQIVND (reference sequence). CDR3 in DNA: TGTGCCAGTAGTATGAGTCCCCGCCGGGACAGGCGCAATTCACCCCTCCACTTT. It codes for CASSMSPRRDRRNSPLHF.

In its sample, this clonotype was seen a few times. The V and J genes are TRBV30 and TRBJ1-2; no definite D call. The germline V gene encodes CDR1 GTSNPN and CDR2 SVGIG (reference sequence). This CDR3 region has 13 residues. Trimming took 3 bases from V and 4 from J, leaving 12 bases between them. In DNA form, the CDR3 reads TGTGCCTGGAGAGACGCATATTTCTATGGCTACACCTTC. This gives the protein CAWRDAYFYGYTF.

This clonotype came up many times. V is TRBV19 and J is TRBJ1-1; TRBD1 matches 7 bases. The V gene end was trimmed by 5 bases and the J gene end by 11 bases; junction bases not matched to a gene: 8. The CDR3 has 12 residues. Germline CDR1 and CDR2: LNHDA and SQIVND (reference sequence). Written as DNA, the CDR3 is TGTGCCAGTAGTTATACCGCACAGGGGGCTTTCTTT. Amino acid sequence: CASSYTAQGAFF.